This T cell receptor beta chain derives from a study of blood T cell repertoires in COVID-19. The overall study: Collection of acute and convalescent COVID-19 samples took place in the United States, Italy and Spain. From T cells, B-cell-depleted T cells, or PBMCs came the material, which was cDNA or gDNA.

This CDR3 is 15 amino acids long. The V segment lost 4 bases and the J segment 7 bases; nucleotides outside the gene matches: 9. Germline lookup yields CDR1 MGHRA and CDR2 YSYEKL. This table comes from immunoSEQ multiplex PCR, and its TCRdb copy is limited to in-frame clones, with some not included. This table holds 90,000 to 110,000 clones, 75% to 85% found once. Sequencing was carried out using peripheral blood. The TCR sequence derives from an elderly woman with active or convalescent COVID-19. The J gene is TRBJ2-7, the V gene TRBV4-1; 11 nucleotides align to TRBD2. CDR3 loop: CASSPQLAGVQEQYF. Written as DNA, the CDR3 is TGCGCCAGCAGCCCTCAACTAGCGGGAGTGCAAGAGCAGTACTTC.